This entry features one T cell receptor (beta chain) sequence. Its antigen is undetermined. The germline V gene encodes CDR1 SGHTA and CDR2 FQGNSA. This CDR3 spans 16 amino acids. Trimming removed 5 bases at V and 0 bases at J, with 14 bases between. The data belong to a study of T cell responses to AZD1222 COVID-19 vaccine. Study details: Analysis merged second doses at about 4 or about 12 weeks.

General study results and limits: Among those given AZD1222, only 5 to 7 were seropositive at baseline. Repertoires were obtained only post-peak T cell response.

Here immunoSEQ multiplex PCR was the method, and the copy in TCRdb shows in-frame clones only, minus some. The sample holds 75,000 to 100,000 clones; just over 90% are singletons and the top ten take roughly 12%. The receptor's source is an adult in good health. The V and J genes are TRBV7-2 and TRBJ1-5; weak D call: TRBD1 (5 bases). The source material was peripheral blood, sampled on day 0 of AZD1222 vaccination. The CDR3 bases are TGTGCCAGCAGCCAAATTCTGGGGCTTAGCAATCAGCCCCAGCATTTT. It encodes CASSQILGLSNQPQHF.